What follows are 4 T cell receptor beta chains derived from one specimen sequenced in a study of beta chain features in type 1 diabetes (dated by TCRdb to the late 2010s). General findings and caveats noted by the study authors: Type 1 diabetes patients showed a moderate but significant shortening of TCRB CDR3 length in all four CD4+ subsets.

Antigen specificity for these receptors is unknown. Preparation of the library involved the immunoSEQ multiplex PCR assay. The High Capacity cDNA Reverse Transcription Kit was used to reverse transcribe all of the isolated RNA, meaning that expressed TCRB transcripts were what got sequenced. TCRdb provides this immuneACCESS table in a form limited to in-frame rearrangements. Some clones are lacking; in checked studies, under half of them reflect an unresolved V gene, and why the rest are absent is not known. In this sample the table shows some 700,000 clones, about an eighth of which occur a single time. Jointly, the top ten make up approximately 0.022% of the sample. The specimen sequenced was naive CD4+ T cells from blood. The cell subset or site label, read with the paper, signifies: true naive CD4+ T cells. The receptors derive from a man aged 18 to 35 with type 1 diabetes.

This rearrangement joins TRBV29-1 to TRBJ1-3; TRBD1 aligns across 7 bases. Germline V gene sequence: CDR1 SQVTM, CDR2 ANQGSEA. This CDR3 has 16 amino acids. V was pared by 1 base and J by 0 bases, with 6 bases of the junction left unmatched. CDR3 amino acids: CSVEAGGQSSGNTIYF. The CDR3 DNA sequence: TGCAGCGTTGAAGCGGGGGGACAGAGCTCTGGAAACACCATATATTTT.

This clone was observed a handful of times. The chain is built from TRBV6-1 and TRBJ2-1; no firm D call. CDR1 and CDR2 (germline): MNHNS, SASEGT. The CDR3 is made up of 15 amino acids. Deletions cut 7 bases from V and 0 bases from J, with 13 bases between. The DNA for the CDR3 is TGTGCCAGCACCGAGACACTGAGCTCCTACAATGAGCAGTTCTTC. As protein: CASTETLSSYNEQFF.

V and J are TRBV9 and TRBJ2-1; D call uncertain. CDR1 and CDR2 (germline): SGDLS, YYNGEE. The CDR3 sequence is 13 residues long. V was cut by 1 base and J by 5 bases, with 7 bases left in between. The CDR3 loop is CASSVSSHNEQFF. The CDR3 DNA follows: TGTGCCAGCAGCGTATCCAGCCACAATGAGCAGTTCTTC.

This clone has more than one count but fewer than ten. The gene calls are TRBV27 and TRBJ2-7, with D unclear. Trimming left V 6 bases short and J 0 bases short, with 12 bases between. The CDR3 has 14 residues. Germline V gene data show CDR1 as MNHEY and CDR2 as SMNVEV (reference sequence). The CDR3 DNA is TGTGCCAGCAGACCAGTCTCCAGCTCCTACGAGCAGTACTTC. Protein product: CASRPVSSSYEQYF.